The T cell receptor (beta chain) under discussion was sequenced for a study of cytomegalovirus exposure and HLA in healthy donors. A multiplex PCR was run with 60 Vbeta primers and 13 Jbeta primers. Source study methods: Unique TCR beta chains numbered 80 million to 95 million in a later analysis, with roughly 11 million shared. Produced via immunoSEQ multiplex PCR; TCRdb's table is partial and in-frame only. Clonal size and the V and J genes are those of that table, whereas D and trimming came from the DNA. The sample lists about 150,000 clones, 70% to 80% occurring once. The study, taken as a whole, reports: One cluster of highly shared sequence variants probably arose as a sequencing artifact. Reports indicated that the classifier achieved high specificity and sensitivity in diagnosing cytomegalovirus status. DRB1 had the most TCR associations and HLA-C the fewest, a later analysis found, with rates varying by HLA locus.

The CDR3 spans 16 residues. After removal of 1 base from V and 0 bases from J, the junction contained 4 bases not matched to a gene. Looked up from germline, CDR1 is SGHAT and CDR2 is FQNNGV. For this clone: The antigen is unknown.

Sequencing was carried out using PBMCs. The gene calls are TRBV11-2 and TRBJ2-5; 8 nucleotides align to TRBD2. The TCR was taken from a man aged 40-49 years in good health and CMV-seronegative. The chain's CDR3 is CASSLVYGGDQETQYF. In DNA, the CDR3 is TGTGCCAGCAGCTTAGTATACGGGGGGGACCAAGAGACCCAGTACTTC.